Following are 20 T cell receptor beta chains from one sample sequenced in a study of beta chain features in type 1 diabetes. Study results and limitations: Type 1 diabetes patients had TCRB CDR3s that were shorter (moderately but significantly so) in all four CD4+ subsets.

Sequenced material consisted of expressed TCRB transcripts (all of the isolated RNA was reverse transcribed). The data were produced by immunoSEQ multiplex PCR, yet TCRdb's version contains in-frame clones alone and is incomplete. Here the sample spans around 600,000 clones, approximately 13% being singletons. Antigens of these TCRs are unknown. Sequenced material: naive CD4+ T cells from blood. These receptors were taken from a man aged 25-45 years with type 1 diabetes.

The rearrangement joins TRBV6-6 to TRBJ2-5; D perhaps matches TRBD2 (6 bases). The CDR3 runs 14 residues. The V and J ends lost 2 bases and 3 bases respectively, with 10 bases between them. The germline V gene encodes CDR1 MNHNY and CDR2 SVGAGI (reference sequence). The CDR3 bases are TGTGCCAGCAGTTACGCTCCGGGAGAAGAGACCCAGTACTTC. This gives the protein CASSYAPGEETQYF.

This clone was seen only a few times. This sequence joins TRBV7-2 and TRBJ1-1, with a weak D call TRBD1 (5 bases). From germline, CDR1 is SGHTA and CDR2 FQGNSA. This CDR3 region has 16 residues. Trimming shortened V by 3 bases and J by 1 base, and 15 bases separated the two germline ends. CDR3 in amino acids: CASSFGQGAGNTEAFF. CDR3 in DNA: TGTGCCAGCAGCTTTGGGCAGGGAGCCGGGAACACTGAAGCTTTCTTT.

This sequence joins TRBV14 and TRBJ1-4; a possible D gene is TRBD1 (5 bases). The CDR3 runs to 15 residues. Trimming removed 5 bases at V and 8 bases at J, with 18 bases between. The germline gives CDR1 SGHDN, CDR2 FVKESK. CDR3 region: CASSSSRGLREKLFF. In DNA, the CDR3 is TGTGCCAGCAGCTCTAGCCGGGGCCTGAGGGAAAAACTGTTTTTT. The variable domain in full, with the rest retrieved from reference TRBV14 and TRBJ1-4, is EAGVTQFPSHSVIEKGQTVTLRCDPISGHDNLYWYRRVMGKEIKFLLHFVKESKQDESGMPNNRFLAERTGGTYSTLKVQPAELEDSGVYFCASSSSRGLREKLFFGSGTQLSVL.

The sample holds a few counts of this clone. In nucleotides, the CDR3 is TGTGCCAGCAGCCTAGGACTGAACACCGGGGAGCTGTTTTTT. Its protein is CASSLGLNTGELFF. This chain uses TRBV5-6 with TRBJ2-2, with a tentative D call TRBD2 (5 bases). There are 14 residues in the CDR3. Germline V lookup: CDR1 SGHDT, CDR2 YYEEEE. Trimming pared 4 bases from V and 1 base from J, leaving 8 bases between.

This chain uses TRBV28 with TRBJ2-7; the D is unclear. Trimming removed 6 bases from V and 3 bases from J, with 12 bases in between. Germline assignment: CDR1 MDHEN and CDR2 SYDVKM. The CDR3 contains 13 residues. CDR3 nucleotide sequence: TGTGCCAGCAGCGGATCTCCGGACTACGAGCAGTACTTC. It codes for CASSGSPDYEQYF. The full variable domain, completed using reference TRBV28 and TRBJ2-7, is DVKVTQSSRYLVKRTGEKVFLECVQDMDHENMFWYRQDPGLGLRLIYFSYDVKMKEKGDIPEGYSVSREKKERFSLILESASTNQTSMYLCASSGSPDYEQYFGPGTRLTVT.

This clone was counted only a few times. This chain uses TRBV9 with TRBJ2-1; D unclear. Germline-derived CDR1 and CDR2 are SGDLS and YYNGEE. The CDR3 totals 15 residues. Trimming cost V 0 bases and J 7 bases, with 14 bases left between them. The chain's CDR3 is CASSVVSAGVNEQFF. The CDR3 nucleotides read TGTGCCAGCAGCGTAGTTTCGGCAGGTGTGAATGAGCAGTTCTTC.

The chain uses TRBV5-6 and TRBJ1-2; D is unresolved. The CDR3 has 12 amino acids. Germline assignment: CDR1 SGHDT and CDR2 YYEEEE. V was clipped by 4 bases and J by 8 bases, with 12 bases between them. The CDR3 reads CASSPGVGGYTF. Written as DNA, the CDR3 is TGTGCCAGCAGCCCCGGGGTAGGAGGCTACACCTTC.

Only a few counts were recorded for this clone. The gene calls are TRBV5-4 and TRBJ2-7; D perhaps matches TRBD1 (6 bases). The CDR3 has 14 residues. Trimming took off 3 bases at V and 2 bases at J, with 12 bases between the two ends. Germline V lookup: CDR1 SGHNT, CDR2 YYREEE (reference sequence). Written as DNA, the CDR3 is TGTGCCAGCAGCTCCCGACAGGTACCCTACGAGCAGTACTTC. Translation gives CASSSRQVPYEQYF.

V usage is TRBV14 and J usage is TRBJ2-1; no definite D call. The CDR3 has 13 residues. Germline V gene data show CDR1 as SGHDN and CDR2 as FVKESK. V was shortened by 2 bases and J by 9 bases, with 11 bases between the two germline ends. In DNA, the CDR3 is TGTGCCAGCAGCCAACAAAGTGTCGGTGAGCAGTTCTTC. It specifies CASSQQSVGEQFF.

The table lists this clone with a few counts. The chain combines TRBV7-6 with TRBJ2-4; a weak D match, TRBD2 (7 bases). Germline CDR1 SGHVS, CDR2 FNYEAQ. Trimming took off 5 bases at V and 8 bases at J, with 13 bases between the two ends. The CDR3 is 13 residues long. The DNA for the CDR3 is TGTGCCAGCAGCCCGGGGGGCCGGGACATTCAGTACTTC. Protein: CASSPGGRDIQYF.

This sequence joins TRBV14 and TRBJ1-3; D gene unclear. Trimming removed 1 base from V and 0 bases from J, with 7 bases in between. Germline lookup yields CDR1 SGHDN and CDR2 FVKESK. The CDR3 contains 15 residues. In DNA form, the CDR3 reads TGTGCCAGCAGCCAAGCCTACAGCTCTGGAAACACCATATATTTT. It specifies CASSQAYSSGNTIYF.

The rearrangement links TRBV7-9 to TRBJ1-2; tentatively, D is TRBD1 (6 bases). There are 15 residues in the CDR3. Germline V gene lookup returns CDR1 SEHNR and CDR2 FQNEAQ (reference sequence). The V end lost 5 bases, the J end lost 4 bases, and 17 bases lay between the germline ends. The CDR3 loop is CASSPIKDSPYGYTF. The CDR3 nucleotides are TGTGCCAGCAGCCCGATAAAGGACAGCCCCTATGGCTACACCTTC. The full variable domain, completed using reference TRBV7-9 and TRBJ1-2, is DTGVSQNPRHKITKRGQNVTFRCDPISEHNRLYWYRQTLGQGPEFLTYFQNEAQLEKSRLLSDRFSAERPKGSFSTLEIQRTEQGDSAMYLCASSPIKDSPYGYTFGSGTRLTVV.

A few counts support this clone. This may arise from a read error, as a much more abundant clone is one base away. V is TRBV2 and J is TRBJ2-6; D is undetermined. V was shortened by 7 bases and J by 0 bases, with 4 bases between the two germline ends. Germline V gene sequence: CDR1 SNHLY, CDR2 FYNNEI. CDR3 size: 13 residues. The CDR3, as DNA: TGTGCCAGCATTTACTCTGGGGCCAACGTCCTGACTTTC. This encodes CASIYSGANVLTF.

The chain employs TRBV18 and TRBJ2-7, with a weak D call TRBD1 (6 bases). CDR3 length equals 15 residues. V was shortened by 3 bases and J by 2 bases, with 14 bases between the two germline ends. CDR1 and CDR2 from the germline V gene are KGHSH and LQKENI. In DNA, the CDR3 is TGTGCCAGCTCACCTGCCGGGACACCTACCTACGAGCAGTACTTC. It specifies CASSPAGTPTYEQYF.

This clone has a handful of counts. The chain couples TRBV29-1 to TRBJ2-3; D could derive from TRBD1 or TRBD2 (6 bases each). The CDR3 extends over 15 amino acids. V was shortened by 7 bases and J by 6 bases, with 23 bases between the two germline ends. Germline V lookup: CDR1 SQVTM, CDR2 ANQGSEA. The CDR3 DNA sequence: TGCAGCGCCGCAGGCGGGGCAGGGGAGCTTGATACGCAGTATTTT. This codes for CSAAGGAGELDTQYF.

The chain is built from TRBV7-9 and TRBJ1-2, with D unresolved. Trimming pared 1 base from V and 8 bases from J, leaving 8 bases between. The CDR3 has 12 residues. CDR1 SEHNR and CDR2 FQNEAQ come from the germline V gene (reference sequence). CDR3 amino acids: CASSLGGRGYTF. For the CDR3, the DNA is TGTGCCAGCAGCTTAGGCGGCAGGGGCTACACCTTC.

The gene calls are TRBV11-3 and TRBJ2-1; D is ambiguous. Trimming removed 6 bases from V and 2 bases from J, with 14 bases in between. The germline CDR1 and CDR2 sequences are SGHNT and YENEEA. The CDR3 totals 15 residues. CDR3 region: CASSPDMDAYNEQFF. In nucleotides, the CDR3 is TGTGCCAGCAGTCCCGATATGGATGCCTACAATGAGCAGTTCTTC.

This clone was counted only a few times. V gene TRBV5-1 combines with J gene TRBJ2-5; 10 nucleotides agree with TRBD2. This CDR3 comprises 15 residues. V dropped 2 bases and J dropped 1; count of bases not matched to a gene: 2. Germline V gene lookup returns CDR1 SGHRS and CDR2 YFSETQ. The CDR3 DNA sequence: TGCGCCAGCAGCTTTCTAGCGGGGGCCCAAGAGACCCAGTACTTC. Translated: CASSFLAGAQETQYF.

This clone was seen a few times. The chain is built from TRBV15 and TRBJ1-2, with 7 positions matching TRBD1. Germline CDR1 and CDR2: LNHNV and YYDKDF (reference sequence). CDR3 length: 16 amino acids. V lost 3 bases and J lost 8; bases outside the gene matches: 15. DNA of the CDR3: TGTGCCACCAGCAGCGATGAGTCCCACAGGGGAAGAGGCTACACCTTC. This encodes CATSSDESHRGRGYTF.

In this sample, this clone turned up a few times. The V and J genes are TRBV30 and TRBJ1-2; 11 bases fit TRBD1. This CDR3 has 13 residues. V was pared by 2 bases and J by 8 bases, with 4 bases of the junction left unmatched. Germline values: CDR1 GTSNPN, CDR2 SVGIG (reference sequence). CDR3 residues: CAWSRGTGGGYTF. CDR3 nucleotide sequence: TGTGCCTGGAGTCGCGGGACAGGGGGAGGCTACACCTTC.